The following is a TCR beta chain sequence with its context. The sample belongs to a study of control samples from healthy donors and cancer patients. The germline V gene has CDR1 SGHTA and CDR2 FQGTGA. The length of the CDR3 is 14 residues. The trim removed 5 bases at V and 4 bases at J, leaving 3 bases unmatched. Libraries were prepared by immunoSEQ multiplex PCR; TCRdb keeps only in-frame clonotypes and omits some of them. The data contain 65,000 to 100,000 clones, more than 75% of them singletons. The sample taken for sequencing was blood. The TCR sequence derives from a middle-aged man in good health. V is TRBV7-3 and J is TRBJ2-1, with 9 bases that match TRBD1. The CDR3 DNA reads TGTGCCAGCAGCCCGGGACAGGGTTACAATGAGCAGTTCTTC. It codes for CASSPGQGYNEQFF.